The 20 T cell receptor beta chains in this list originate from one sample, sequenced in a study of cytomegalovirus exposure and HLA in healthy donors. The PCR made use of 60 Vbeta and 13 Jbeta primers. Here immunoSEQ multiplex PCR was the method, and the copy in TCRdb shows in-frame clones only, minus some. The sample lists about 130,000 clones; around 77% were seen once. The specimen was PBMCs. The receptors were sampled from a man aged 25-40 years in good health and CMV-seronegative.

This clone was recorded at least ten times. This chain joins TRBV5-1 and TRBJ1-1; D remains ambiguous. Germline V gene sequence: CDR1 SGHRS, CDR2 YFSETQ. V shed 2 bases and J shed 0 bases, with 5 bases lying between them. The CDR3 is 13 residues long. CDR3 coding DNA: TGCGCCAGCAGCTTTCAGATGAACACTGAAGCTTTCTTT. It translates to CASSFQMNTEAFF. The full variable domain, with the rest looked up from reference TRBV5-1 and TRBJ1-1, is KAGVTQTPRYLIKTRGQQVTLSCSPISGHRSVSWYQQTPGQGLQFLFEYFSETQRNKGNFPGRFSGRQFSNSRSEMNVSTLELGDSALYLCASSFQMNTEAFFGQGTRLTVV.

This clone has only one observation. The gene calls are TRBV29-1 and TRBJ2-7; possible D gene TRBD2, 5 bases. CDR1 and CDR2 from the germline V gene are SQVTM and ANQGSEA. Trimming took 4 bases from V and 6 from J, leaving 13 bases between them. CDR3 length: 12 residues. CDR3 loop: CSVGSVGSEQYF. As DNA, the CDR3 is TGCAGCGTTGGCTCGGTAGGGAGCGAGCAGTACTTC.

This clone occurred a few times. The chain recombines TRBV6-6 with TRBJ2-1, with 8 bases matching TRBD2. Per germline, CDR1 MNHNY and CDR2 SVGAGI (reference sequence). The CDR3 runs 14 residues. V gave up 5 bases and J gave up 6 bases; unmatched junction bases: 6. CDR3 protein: CASSQPGGANEQFF. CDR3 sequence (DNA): TGTGCCAGCAGTCAACCCGGGGGGGCCAATGAGCAGTTCTTC.

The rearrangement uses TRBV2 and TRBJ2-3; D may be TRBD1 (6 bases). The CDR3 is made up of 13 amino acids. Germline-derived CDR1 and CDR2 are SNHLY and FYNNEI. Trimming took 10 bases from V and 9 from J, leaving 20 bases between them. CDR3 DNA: TGTGCCACTGCCAGGGGATCGACGGAGACGCAGTATTTT. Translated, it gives CATARGSTETQYF.

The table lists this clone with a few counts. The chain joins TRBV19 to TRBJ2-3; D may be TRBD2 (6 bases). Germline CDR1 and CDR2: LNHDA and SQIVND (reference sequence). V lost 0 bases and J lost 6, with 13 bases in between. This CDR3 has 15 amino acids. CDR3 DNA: TGTGCCAGTAGTATAGAGGCGGGACGGACTGATACGCAGTATTTT. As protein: CASSIEAGRTDTQYF. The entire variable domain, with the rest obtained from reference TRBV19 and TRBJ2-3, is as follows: DGGITQSPKYLFRKEGQNVTLSCEQNLNHDAMYWYRQDPGQGLRLIYYSQIVNDFQKGDIAEGYSVSREKKESFPLTVTSAQKNPTAFYLCASSIEAGRTDTQYFGPGTRLTVL.

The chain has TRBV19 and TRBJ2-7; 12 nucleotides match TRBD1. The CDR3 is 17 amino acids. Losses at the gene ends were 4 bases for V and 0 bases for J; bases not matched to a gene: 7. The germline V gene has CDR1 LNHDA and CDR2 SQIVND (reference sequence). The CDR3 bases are TGTGCCAGTAGTACCGGGACAGGGGGCCTTAGCTCCTACGAGCAGTACTTC. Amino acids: CASSTGTGGLSSYEQYF.

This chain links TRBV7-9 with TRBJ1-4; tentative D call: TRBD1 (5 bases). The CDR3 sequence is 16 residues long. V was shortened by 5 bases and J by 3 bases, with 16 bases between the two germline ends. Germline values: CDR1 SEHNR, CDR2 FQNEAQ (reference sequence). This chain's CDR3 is CASSPGGRSANEKLFF. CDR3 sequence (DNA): TGTGCCAGCAGCCCTGGGGGGAGGTCGGCTAATGAAAAACTGTTTTTT. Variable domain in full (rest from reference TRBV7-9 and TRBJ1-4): DTGVSQNPRHKITKRGQNVTFRCDPISEHNRLYWYRQTLGQGPEFLTYFQNEAQLEKSRLLSDRFSAERPKGSFSTLEIQRTEQGDSAMYLCASSPGGRSANEKLFFGSGTQLSVL.

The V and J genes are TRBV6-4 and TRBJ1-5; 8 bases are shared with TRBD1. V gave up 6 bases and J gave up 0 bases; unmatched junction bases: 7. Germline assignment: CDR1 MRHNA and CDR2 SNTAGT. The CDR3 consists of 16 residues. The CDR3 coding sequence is TGTGCCAGCAGACCAGGACAGGGCTATAGCAATCAGCCCCAGCATTTT. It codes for CASRPGQGYSNQPQHF.

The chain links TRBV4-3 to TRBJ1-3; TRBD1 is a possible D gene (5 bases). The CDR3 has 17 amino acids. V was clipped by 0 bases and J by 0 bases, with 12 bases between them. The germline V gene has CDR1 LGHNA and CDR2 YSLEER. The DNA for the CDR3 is TGCGCCAGCAGCCAAGACCCGGGACTGCACTCTGGAAACACCATATATTTT. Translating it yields CASSQDPGLHSGNTIYF.

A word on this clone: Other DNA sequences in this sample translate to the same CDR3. Written as DNA, the CDR3 is TGTGCCAGCAGCAGGGATAGCAATCAGCCCCAGCATTTT. It yields the protein CASSRDSNQPQHF. The chain combines TRBV6-5 with TRBJ1-5; a weak D match, TRBD1 (5 bases). This CDR3 has 13 residues. Looked up from germline, CDR1 is MNHEY and CDR2 is SVGAGI. Trimming took off 6 bases at V and 0 bases at J, with 6 bases between the two ends.

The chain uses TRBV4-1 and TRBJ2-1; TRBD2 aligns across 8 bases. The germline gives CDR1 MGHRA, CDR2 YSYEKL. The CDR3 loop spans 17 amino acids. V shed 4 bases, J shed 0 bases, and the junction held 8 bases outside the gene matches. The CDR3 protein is CASSLILAGSSYNEQFF. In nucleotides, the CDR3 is TGCGCCAGCAGCCTGATCTTAGCGGGGAGCTCCTACAATGAGCAGTTCTTC.

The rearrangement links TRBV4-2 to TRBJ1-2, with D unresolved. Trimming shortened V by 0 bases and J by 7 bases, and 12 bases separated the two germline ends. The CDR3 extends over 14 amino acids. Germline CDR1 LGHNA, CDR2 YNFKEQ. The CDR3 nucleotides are TGTGCCAGCAGCCAAGATGGCGGAGGGATTGGCTACACCTTC. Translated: CASSQDGGGIGYTF.

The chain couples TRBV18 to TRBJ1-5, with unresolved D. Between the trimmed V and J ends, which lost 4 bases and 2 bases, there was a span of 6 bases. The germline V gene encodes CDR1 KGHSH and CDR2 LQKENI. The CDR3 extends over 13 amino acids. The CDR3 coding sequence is TGTGCCAGCTCACAGGGAGGCAATCAGCCCCAGCATTTT. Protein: CASSQGGNQPQHF. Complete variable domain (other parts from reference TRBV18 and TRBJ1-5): NAGVMQNPRHLVRRRGQEARLRCSPMKGHSHVYWYRQLPEEGLKFMVYLQKENIIDESGMPKERFSAEFPKEGPSILRIQQVVRGDSAAYFCASSQGGNQPQHFGDGTRLSIL.

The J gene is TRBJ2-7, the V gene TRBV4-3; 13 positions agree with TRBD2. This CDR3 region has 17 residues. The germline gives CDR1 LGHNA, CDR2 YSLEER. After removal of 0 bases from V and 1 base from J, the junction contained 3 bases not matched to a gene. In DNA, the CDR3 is TGCGCCAGCAGCCAAGATCAGGGACTAGCGGGATCCTACGAGCAGTACTTC. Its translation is CASSQDQGLAGSYEQYF.

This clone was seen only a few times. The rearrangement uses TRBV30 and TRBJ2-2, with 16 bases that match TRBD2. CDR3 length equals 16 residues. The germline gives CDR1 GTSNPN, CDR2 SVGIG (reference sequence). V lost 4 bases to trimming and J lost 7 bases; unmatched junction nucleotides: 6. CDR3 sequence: CAWKGLAGGKVGELFF. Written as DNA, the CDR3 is TGTGCCTGGAAGGGACTAGCGGGAGGGAAGGTCGGGGAGCTGTTTTTT.

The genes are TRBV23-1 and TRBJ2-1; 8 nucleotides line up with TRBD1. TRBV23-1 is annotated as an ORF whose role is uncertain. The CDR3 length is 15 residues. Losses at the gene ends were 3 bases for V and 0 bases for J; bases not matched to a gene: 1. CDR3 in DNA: TGCGCCAGCAGTCATACAGGGGGCTCCTACAATGAGCAGTTCTTC. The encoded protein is CASSHTGGSYNEQFF.

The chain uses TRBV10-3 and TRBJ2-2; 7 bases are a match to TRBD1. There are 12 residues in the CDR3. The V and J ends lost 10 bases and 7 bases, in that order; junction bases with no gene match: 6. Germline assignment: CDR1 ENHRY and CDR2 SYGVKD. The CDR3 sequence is CATATGYGELFF. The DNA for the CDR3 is TGTGCCACCGCGACAGGGTACGGGGAGCTGTTTTTT.

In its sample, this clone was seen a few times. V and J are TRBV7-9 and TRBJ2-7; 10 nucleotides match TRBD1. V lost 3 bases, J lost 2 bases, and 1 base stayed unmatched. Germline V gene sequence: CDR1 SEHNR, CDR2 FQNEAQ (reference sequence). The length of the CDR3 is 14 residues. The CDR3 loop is CASSFGTGAYEQYF. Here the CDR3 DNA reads TGTGCCAGCAGCTTTGGGACAGGGGCCTACGAGCAGTACTTC.

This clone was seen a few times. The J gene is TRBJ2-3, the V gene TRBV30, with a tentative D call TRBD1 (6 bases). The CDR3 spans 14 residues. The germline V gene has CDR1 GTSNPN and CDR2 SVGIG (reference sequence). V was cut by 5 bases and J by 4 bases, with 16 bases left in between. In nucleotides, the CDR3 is TGTGCCTGGTGGGACAACTCGATGTCAGATACGCAGTATTTT. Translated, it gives CAWWDNSMSDTQYF.

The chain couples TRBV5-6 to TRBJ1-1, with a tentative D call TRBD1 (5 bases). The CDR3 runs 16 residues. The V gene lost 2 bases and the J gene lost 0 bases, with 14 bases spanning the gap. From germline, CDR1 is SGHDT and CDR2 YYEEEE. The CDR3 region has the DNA TGTGCCAGCAGCTTTGATAGGGGCACGATGAACACTGAAGCTTTCTTT. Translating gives CASSFDRGTMNTEAFF.